A single sample is the source of the 28 T cell receptor beta chains below, sequenced in a study of T-cell memory formation after mild COVID-19. Each CDR3 protein is one row after TCRdb ran MiXCR on the 5' RACE reads. Here the sample spans more than 300,000 distinct CDR3 sequences, 20% to 25% being singletons. The sample was PBMCs or a T cell subset sorted from them (not recorded which). These receptors came from a man younger than 35 who had mild COVID-19 (a few samples of this study predate the infection). Cell type and time point are not known.

In this sample, this clonotype turned up a few times. The chain recombines TRBV25-1 with TRBJ2-1, with a tentative D call TRBD2 (6 bases). The CDR3 length is 15 residues. CDR1 and CDR2 from the germline V gene are MGHDK and SYGVNS. With 6 bases removed from V and 5 bases from J, the gap between germline ends came to 17 bases. Here the CDR3 reads CASSQPGRGDNEQFF. CDR3 nucleotides: TGTGCCAGCAGCCAACCAGGTCGCGGGGACAATGAGCAGTTCTTC.

This clonotype has more than one count but fewer than ten. The CDR3 nucleotides read TGTGCCAGCAGGACCCTGATATTAGGAGATACGCAGTATTTT. As protein: CASRTLILGDTQYF. J is TRBJ2-3 and V is TRBV6-5, with no clear D. Germline CDR1 and CDR2: MNHEY and SVGAGI. Trimming shortened V by 6 bases and J by 5 bases, and 15 bases separated the two germline ends. The CDR3 covers 14 residues.

This clonotype has a count of ten or more. The chain couples TRBV5-6 to TRBJ2-3, with 10 bases aligning to TRBD2. The germline CDR1 and CDR2 sequences are SGHDT and YYEEEE. The V and J ends lost 5 bases and 4 bases, in that order; junction bases with no gene match: 10. This CDR3 is built from 16 residues. CDR3 coding DNA: TGTGCCAGCAGTCCGCTAGCGGGGGCATCTCCAGATACGCAGTATTTT. It encodes CASSPLAGASPDTQYF.

This clonotype was observed at least ten times. The genes are TRBV5-1 and TRBJ2-3; 8 nucleotides match TRBD2. V shed 2 bases, J shed 2 bases, and the junction held 1 base outside the gene matches. This CDR3 is built from 14 residues. CDR1 is SGHRS and CDR2 is YFSETQ in the germline V gene. The DNA for the CDR3 is TGCGCCAGCAGCTTCGGGGGGGTCACAGATACGCAGTATTTT. This codes for CASSFGGVTDTQYF.

The chain joins TRBV25-1 to TRBJ1-4, with a possible D match to TRBD1 (5 bases). The CDR3 consists of 17 residues. Germline V gene lookup returns CDR1 MGHDK and CDR2 SYGVNS. Between the trimmed V and J ends, which lost 10 bases and 2 bases, there was a span of 23 bases. CDR3 region: CAILGRVGGWTNEKLFF. The CDR3 DNA reads TGTGCCATCTTGGGCAGGGTGGGAGGTTGGACTAATGAAAAACTGTTTTTT.

The chain couples TRBV5-1 to TRBJ1-1, with no clear D. Trimming took off 3 bases at V and 7 bases at J, with 16 bases between the two ends. Germline assignment: CDR1 SGHRS and CDR2 YFSETQ. The CDR3 extends over 14 amino acids. The CDR3 loop is CASSSELRAGEAFF. The CDR3 coding sequence is TGCGCCAGCAGCTCTGAACTCCGGGCGGGTGAAGCTTTCTTT.

The chain has TRBV6-5 and TRBJ1-3, with D uncertain. Germline V gene sequence: CDR1 MNHEY, CDR2 SVGAGI. The ends were cut back, 8 bases at V and 2 bases at J, with 16 bases in the middle. CDR3 size: 15 residues. The CDR3 reads CASQISGLAGNTIYF. In nucleotides, the CDR3 is TGTGCCAGCCAAATAAGCGGATTAGCTGGAAACACCATATATTTT.

The rearrangement joins TRBV12-3 or TRBV12-4 to TRBJ2-7; 7 bases match TRBD1. Trimming cost V 5 bases and J 0 bases; bases outside gene matches: 4. The CDR3 consists of 14 residues. The DNA of the CDR3 is TGTGCCAGCAGTAACAGGGGCCGCTCCTACGAGCAGTACTTC. The encoded protein is CASSNRGRSYEQYF.

This clonotype was detected a few times. The gene calls are TRBV7-2 and TRBJ1-1; possibly TRBD1 for D (5 bases). From germline, CDR1 is SGHTA and CDR2 FQGNSA. V lost 1 base, J lost 3 bases, and 9 bases lay in between. CDR3 size: 14 residues. CDR3 protein: CASSLVREDTEAFF. The CDR3 nucleotides are TGTGCCAGCAGCTTAGTCAGGGAAGACACTGAAGCTTTCTTT.

This chain links TRBV4-1 with TRBJ1-2, with 7 positions matching TRBD1. The CDR3 length is 14 residues. CDR1 and CDR2 from the germline V gene are MGHRA and YSYEKL. V dropped 3 bases and J dropped 8; count of bases not matched to a gene: 9. The CDR3 DNA reads as TGCGCCAGCAGCCAGGGGGGACAGTCTCGGGGCTACACCTTC. Its protein product is CASSQGGQSRGYTF.

This clonotype came up many times. V usage is TRBV27 and J usage is TRBJ2-5, with D perhaps being TRBD1 or TRBD2 (6 bases each). Germline CDR1 MNHEY, CDR2 SMNVEV (reference sequence). Trimming pared 9 bases from V and 9 bases from J, leaving 20 bases between. The CDR3 spans 13 residues. The CDR3 protein is CASGGWGAGAQYF. The CDR3 DNA follows: TGTGCCAGTGGAGGGTGGGGGGCTGGGGCCCAGTACTTC.

CDR3 sequence: CSVHGVGDTEAFF. The CDR3 DNA follows: TGCAGCGTTCACGGGGTGGGTGACACTGAAGCTTTCTTT. The chain carries TRBV29-1 and TRBJ1-1; no clear D gene. The V gene's germline CDR1 is SQVTM and CDR2 ANQGSEA. V was shortened by 5 bases and J by 3 bases, with 13 bases between the two germline ends. The CDR3 extends over 13 amino acids.

This clonotype showed up just a few times. The chain combines TRBV28 with TRBJ1-2; 8 bases line up with TRBD1. J lost 6 bases, V lost 4 bases, and 13 bases had no gene match. Germline assignment: CDR1 MDHEN and CDR2 SYDVKM. The CDR3 totals 16 residues. CDR3: CASSSGLGRGPNGYTF. The CDR3 nucleotides are TGTGCCAGCAGTTCCGGATTGGGCAGGGGGCCTAATGGCTACACCTTC.

The V gene is TRBV20-1, the J gene TRBJ2-5; no definite D call. Trimming left V 0 bases short and J 5 bases short, with 16 bases between. This CDR3 is built from 15 residues. Germline V gene data show CDR1 as DFQATT and CDR2 as SNEGSKA (reference sequence). The DNA for the CDR3 is TGCAGTGCTAGAGAGGAACCGATCCCCGGGGAGACCCAGTACTTC. Translating gives CSAREEPIPGETQYF.

The rearrangement joins TRBV27 to TRBJ1-1; the D is unclear. The CDR3 loop spans 17 amino acids. Germline V gene data show CDR1 as MNHEY and CDR2 as SMNVEV (reference sequence). V shed 4 bases and J shed 1 base, with 19 bases lying between them. As DNA, the CDR3 is TGTGCCAGCAGTTCGATTTACCGTACCCCAGAGAACACTGAAGCTTTCTTT. Its translation: CASSSIYRTPENTEAFF.

This sequence joins TRBV12-3 or TRBV12-4 and TRBJ1-1, with no clear D. The germline V and J ends were trimmed by 5 bases and 4 bases, with 17 bases remaining between them. This CDR3 contains 15 residues. Here the CDR3 DNA reads TGTGCCAGCAGTAATCCGGGGATCCAATCCACTGAAGCTTTCTTT. Residues: CASSNPGIQSTEAFF.

This clonotype was detected only a few times. The chain has TRBV7-9 and TRBJ2-3; D unclear. The length of the CDR3 is 13 residues. V was cut by 5 bases and J by 1 base, with 7 bases left in between. Germline CDR1 SEHNR, CDR2 FQNEAQ (reference sequence). The CDR3 sequence is CASSTQGTDTQYF. The CDR3 coding sequence is TGTGCCAGCAGCACTCAGGGCACAGATACGCAGTATTTT. The full variable domain, with the rest looked up from reference TRBV7-9 and TRBJ2-3, is DTGVSQNPRHKITKRGQNVTFRCDPISEHNRLYWYRQTLGQGPEFLTYFQNEAQLEKSRLLSDRFSAERPKGSFSTLEIQRTEQGDSAMYLCASSTQGTDTQYFGPGTRLTVL.

The chain links TRBV5-5 to TRBJ2-1; D gene uncertain. V lost 0 bases to trimming and J lost 8 bases, with 6 bases between them. The germline gives CDR1 SGHKS, CDR2 YYEKEE (reference sequence). CDR3 size: 12 residues. The CDR3 spells CASSLGGYEQFF. The CDR3 DNA follows: TGTGCCAGCAGCTTGGGGGGTTATGAGCAGTTCTTC.

The rearrangement joins TRBV20-1 to TRBJ2-5; D is unresolved. Trimming removed 4 bases from V and 2 bases from J, with 14 bases in between. CDR1 and CDR2 from the germline V gene are DFQATT and SNEGSKA (reference sequence). The CDR3 totals 14 residues. The CDR3 DNA reads TGCAGTGCTACCAAAGGTCGAGCTCAAGAGACCCAGTACTTC. It encodes CSATKGRAQETQYF.

The J gene is TRBJ1-5, the V gene TRBV3-1; D call uncertain. The V gene's germline CDR1 is LGHDT and CDR2 YNNKEL (reference sequence). Trimming took 2 bases from V and 7 from J, leaving 6 bases between them. This CDR3 has 12 amino acids. The CDR3 nucleotides read TGTGCCAGCAGCCAATCCGAACAGCCCCAGCATTTT. Translating it yields CASSQSEQPQHF.

This clonotype appeared a few times. The V call is TRBV11-3, the J call TRBJ1-2; no clear D. Germline values: CDR1 SGHNT, CDR2 YENEEA. The CDR3 loop spans 14 amino acids. V gave up 0 bases and J gave up 3 bases, with 8 bases separating them. CDR3 loop: CASSLDGIDYGYTF. The CDR3 nucleotides read TGTGCCAGCAGCTTAGATGGGATTGACTATGGCTACACCTTC.

This chain links TRBV6-5 with TRBJ2-1, with 11 positions matching TRBD1. Germline V gene data show CDR1 as MNHEY and CDR2 as SVGAGI. This CDR3 contains 16 residues. Germline trimming cut 6 bases from V and 5 bases from J; bases unmatched to any gene: 9. DNA for the CDR3: TGTGCCAGCAGCCTCCCGGGACAGGGGGGTAACAATGAGCAGTTCTTC. As protein: CASSLPGQGGNNEQFF.

On this clonotype: Possible read error: a much larger clone is one base away. J is TRBJ1-2 and V is TRBV28, with D unclear. The germline V and J ends were trimmed by 9 bases and 3 bases, with 17 bases remaining between them. This CDR3 region has 14 residues. Germline loops: CDR1 MDHEN, CDR2 SYDVKM. CDR3 sequence reads: CASEPQAIHYGYTF. CDR3 nucleotides: TGTGCCAGTGAGCCCCAGGCCATTCACTATGGCTACACCTTC.

The V and J genes are TRBV12-3 or TRBV12-4 and TRBJ2-2, with D unresolved. The CDR3 extends over 13 amino acids. V was shortened by 3 bases and J by 6 bases, with 8 bases between the two germline ends. The CDR3 sequence: CASSFISSGELFF. The DNA of the CDR3 is TGTGCCAGCAGTTTCATTAGTTCCGGGGAGCTGTTTTTT.

This clonotype was observed a few times. The chain combines TRBV3-1 with TRBJ1-1; 9 bases align to TRBD1. The V gene's germline CDR1 is LGHDT and CDR2 YNNKEL (reference sequence). V lost 2 bases and J lost 1; bases outside the gene matches: 14. The CDR3 is made up of 19 amino acids. The CDR3: CASSQPNRGPEGSNTEAFF. The CDR3 DNA reads as TGTGCCAGCAGCCAACCCAACAGGGGGCCGGAAGGATCGAACACTGAAGCTTTCTTT.

This clonotype was seen more than once but under ten times. This rearrangement joins TRBV5-6 to TRBJ2-5, with D hard to call. CDR1 is SGHDT, CDR2 YYEEEE, per germline. The length of the CDR3 is 14 residues. V was trimmed by 8 bases and J by 5 bases, leaving 19 bases between them. The DNA for the CDR3 is TGTGCCAGAAGGCTGCGGTGGATGGGTGAGACCCAGTACTTC. Its protein product is CARRLRWMGETQYF.

The chain employs TRBV29-1 and TRBJ2-7; tentatively, D is TRBD1 or TRBD2 (6 bases each). The germline V gene encodes CDR1 SQVTM and CDR2 ANQGSEA. V shed 8 bases and J shed 4 bases, with 18 bases lying between them. This CDR3 contains 13 residues. The CDR3 DNA is TGCAGCACAGGGACTCCTGGAGGGTACGAGCAGTACTTC. This sequence encodes CSTGTPGGYEQYF.

Only a few counts were recorded for this clonotype. The rearrangement joins TRBV4-3 to TRBJ2-3; D may be TRBD1 (5 bases). CDR1 is LGHNA, CDR2 YSLEER, per germline. V was clipped by 0 bases and J by 4 bases, with 11 bases between them. The CDR3 is 15 amino acids. The CDR3 loop reads CASSQDPSGSDTQYF. The DNA of the CDR3 is TGCGCCAGCAGCCAAGATCCATCAGGGTCAGATACGCAGTATTTT.